This T cell receptor (beta chain) was captured by sequencing in a study of blood T cell repertoires in COVID-19. Produced via immunoSEQ multiplex PCR; TCRdb's table is partial and in-frame only. Here the sample spans about 160,000 clones, about 88% being singletons. Trimming took 5 bases from V and 6 from J; bases not matched to a gene: 7. Germline assignment: CDR1 MDHEN and CDR2 SYDVKM. This CDR3 region has 14 residues. The gene calls are TRBV28 and TRBJ2-7, with TRBD1 matching 10 bases. The sample consisted of peripheral blood. This sequence originates from a woman between 50 and 59 years old with COVID-19, enrolled during active disease. The CDR3 reads CASSEGQGVIEQYF. CDR3 bases: TGTGCCAGCAGTGAAGGACAGGGGGTGATCGAGCAGTACTTC.